The clone carrying this TCR beta chain was seen many times. The sample comes from a study of early T cells in non-severe SARS-CoV-2 infection. As for the study in general: The authors sequenced bulk RNA from unsorted whole blood, leaving chains unpaired.

J gave up 6 bases and V 6 bases, and 14 bases lay outside the gene matches. Germline V gene data show CDR1 as MNHNS and CDR2 as SASEGT. The CDR3 consists of 17 residues. TCRdb redid the calling of the 5' RACE reads with MiXCR, one entry per CDR3 protein. The sample contains about 83,000 distinct CDR3 sequences, around an eighth of which appear only once. This chain joins TRBV6-1 and TRBJ2-3; 11 bases map to TRBD2. The clonotype was recovered from an adult who was a healthcare worker with PCR-confirmed SARS-CoV-2 infection or an uninfected control (not recorded which). The source material was whole blood. The CDR3 nucleotides read TGTGCCAGCAGCCCCGGGGTACTAGCGGGGGTAGGCGATACGCAGTATTTT. Encoded protein: CASSPGVLAGVGDTQYF.